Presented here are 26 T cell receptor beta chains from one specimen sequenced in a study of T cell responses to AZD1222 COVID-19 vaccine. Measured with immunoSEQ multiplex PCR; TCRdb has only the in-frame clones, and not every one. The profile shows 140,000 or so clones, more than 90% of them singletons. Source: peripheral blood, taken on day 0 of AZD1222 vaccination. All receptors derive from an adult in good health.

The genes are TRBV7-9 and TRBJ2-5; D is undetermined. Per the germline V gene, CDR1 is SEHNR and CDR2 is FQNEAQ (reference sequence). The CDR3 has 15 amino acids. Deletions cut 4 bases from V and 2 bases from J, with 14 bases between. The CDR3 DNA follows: TGTGCCAGCAGCTGGGCGTTACAGCTACAAGAGACCCAGTACTTC. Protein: CASSWALQLQETQYF.

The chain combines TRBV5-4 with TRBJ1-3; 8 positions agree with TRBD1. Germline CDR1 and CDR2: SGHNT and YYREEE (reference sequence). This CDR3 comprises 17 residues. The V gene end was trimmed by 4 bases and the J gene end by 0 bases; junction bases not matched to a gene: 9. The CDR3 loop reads CASSQGTGSSSGNTIYF. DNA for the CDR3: TGTGCCAGCAGCCAAGGGACAGGCTCCAGCTCTGGAAACACCATATATTTT.

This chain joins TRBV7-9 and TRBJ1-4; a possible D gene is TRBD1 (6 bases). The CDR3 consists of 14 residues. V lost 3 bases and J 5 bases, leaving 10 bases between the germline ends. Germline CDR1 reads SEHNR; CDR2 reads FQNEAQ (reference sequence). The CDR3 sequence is CASSLNRENEKLFF. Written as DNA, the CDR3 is TGTGCCAGCAGCTTGAACAGGGAAAATGAAAAACTGTTTTTT.

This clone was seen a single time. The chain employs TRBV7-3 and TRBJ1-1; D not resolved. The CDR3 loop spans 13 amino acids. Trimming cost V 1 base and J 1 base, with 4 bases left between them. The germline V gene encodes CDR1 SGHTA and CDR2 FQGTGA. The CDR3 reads CASSLRTNTEAFF. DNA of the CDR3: TGTGCCAGCAGCTTAAGGACGAACACTGAAGCTTTCTTT. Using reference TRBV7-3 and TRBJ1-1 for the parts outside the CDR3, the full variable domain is GAGVSQTPSNKVTEKGKYVELRCDPISGHTALYWYRQSLGQGPEFLIYFQGTGAADDSGLPNDRFFAVRPEGSVSTLKIQRTERGDSAVYLCASSLRTNTEAFFGQGTRLTVV.

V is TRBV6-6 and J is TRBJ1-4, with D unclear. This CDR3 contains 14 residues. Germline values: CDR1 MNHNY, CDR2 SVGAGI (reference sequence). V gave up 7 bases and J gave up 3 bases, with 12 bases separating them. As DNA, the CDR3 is TGTGCCAGCACCCGTATAGGTGCTAATGAAAAACTGTTTTTT. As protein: CASTRIGANEKLFF.

The CDR3 bases are TGTGCCAGCAGGACTGGCCGGGGCCCCCTCCACTTT. Its protein product is CASRTGRGPLHF. The J gene is TRBJ1-6, the V gene TRBV12-3 or TRBV12-4; tentative D call: TRBD1 (5 bases). Trimming removed 6 bases from V and 13 bases from J, with 13 bases in between. The CDR3 consists of 12 residues.

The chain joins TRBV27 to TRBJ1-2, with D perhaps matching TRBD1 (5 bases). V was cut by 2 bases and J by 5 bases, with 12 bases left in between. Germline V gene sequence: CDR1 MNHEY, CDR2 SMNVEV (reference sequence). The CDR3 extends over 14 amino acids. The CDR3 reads CASSLRGGWYGYTF. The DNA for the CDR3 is TGTGCCAGCAGTTTAAGGGGAGGGTGGTATGGCTACACCTTC.

The CDR3 DNA sequence: TGCGCCAGCAGCGTGGGCGAAGGACTATACGAGCAGTACTTC. Amino acids: CASSVGEGLYEQYF. This chain joins TRBV5-1 and TRBJ2-7, with a tentative D call TRBD2 (6 bases). CDR1 SGHRS and CDR2 YFSETQ come from the germline V gene. Trimming pared 4 bases from V and 4 bases from J, leaving 15 bases between. The CDR3 is 14 amino acids.

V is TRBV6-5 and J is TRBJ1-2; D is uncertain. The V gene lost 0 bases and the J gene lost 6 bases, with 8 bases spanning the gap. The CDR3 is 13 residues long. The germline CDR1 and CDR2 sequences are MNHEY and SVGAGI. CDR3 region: CASSYSSWHGYTF. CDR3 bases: TGTGCCAGCAGTTACTCATCCTGGCATGGCTACACCTTC.

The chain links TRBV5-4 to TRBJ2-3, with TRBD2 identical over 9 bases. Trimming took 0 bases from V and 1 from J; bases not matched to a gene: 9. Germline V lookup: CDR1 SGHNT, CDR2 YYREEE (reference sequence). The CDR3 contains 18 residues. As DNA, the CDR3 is TGTGCCAGCAGCTTGGGAGGGCTAGCGGGGACGGGCACAGATACGCAGTATTTT. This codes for CASSLGGLAGTGTDTQYF.

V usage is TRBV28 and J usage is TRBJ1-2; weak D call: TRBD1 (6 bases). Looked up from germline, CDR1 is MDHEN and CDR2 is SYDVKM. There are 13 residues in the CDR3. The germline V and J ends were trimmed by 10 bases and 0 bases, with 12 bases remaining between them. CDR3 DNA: TGTGCCATTGGCCCAGGGGCTAACTATGGCTACACCTTC. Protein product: CAIGPGANYGYTF.

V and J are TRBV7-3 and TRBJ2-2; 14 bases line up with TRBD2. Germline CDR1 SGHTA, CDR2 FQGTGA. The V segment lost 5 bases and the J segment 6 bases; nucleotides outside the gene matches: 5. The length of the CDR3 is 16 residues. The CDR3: CASSEGTSGSSGELFF. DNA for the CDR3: TGTGCCAGCAGCGAAGGGACTAGCGGGAGCTCCGGGGAGCTGTTTTTT. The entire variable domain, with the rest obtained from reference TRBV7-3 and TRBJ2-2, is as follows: GAGVSQTPSNKVTEKGKYVELRCDPISGHTALYWYRQSLGQGPEFLIYFQGTGAADDSGLPNDRFFAVRPEGSVSTLKIQRTERGDSAVYLCASSEGTSGSSGELFFGEGSRLTVL.

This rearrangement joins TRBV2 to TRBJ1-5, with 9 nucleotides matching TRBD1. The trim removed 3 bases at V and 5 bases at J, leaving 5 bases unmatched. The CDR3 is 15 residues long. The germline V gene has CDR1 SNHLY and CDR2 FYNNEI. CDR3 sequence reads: CASSDLQGAYQPQHF. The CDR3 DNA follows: TGTGCCAGCAGTGATCTACAGGGGGCTTATCAGCCCCAGCATTTT.

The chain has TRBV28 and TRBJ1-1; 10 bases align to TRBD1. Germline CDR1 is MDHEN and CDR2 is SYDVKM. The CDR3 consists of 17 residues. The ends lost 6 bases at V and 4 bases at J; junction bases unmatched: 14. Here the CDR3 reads CASSLWDRGPLGTEAFF. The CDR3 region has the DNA TGTGCCAGCAGCCTTTGGGACAGGGGACCTCTGGGCACTGAAGCTTTCTTT. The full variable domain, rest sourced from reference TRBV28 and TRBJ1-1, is DVKVTQSSRYLVKRTGEKVFLECVQDMDHENMFWYRQDPGLGLRLIYFSYDVKMKEKGDIPEGYSVSREKKERFSLILESASTNQTSMYLCASSLWDRGPLGTEAFFGQGTRLTVV.

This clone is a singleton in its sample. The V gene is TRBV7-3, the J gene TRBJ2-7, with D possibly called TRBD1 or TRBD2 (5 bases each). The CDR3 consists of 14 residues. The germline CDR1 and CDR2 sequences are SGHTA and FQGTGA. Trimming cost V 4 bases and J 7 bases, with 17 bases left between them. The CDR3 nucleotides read TGTGCCAGCAGCTCCCCCAAGAGGGACCGGGAGCAGTACTTC. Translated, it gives CASSSPKRDREQYF. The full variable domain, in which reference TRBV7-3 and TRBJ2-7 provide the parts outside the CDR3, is GAGVSQTPSNKVTEKGKYVELRCDPISGHTALYWYRQSLGQGPEFLIYFQGTGAADDSGLPNDRFFAVRPEGSVSTLKIQRTERGDSAVYLCASSSPKRDREQYFGPGTRLTVT.

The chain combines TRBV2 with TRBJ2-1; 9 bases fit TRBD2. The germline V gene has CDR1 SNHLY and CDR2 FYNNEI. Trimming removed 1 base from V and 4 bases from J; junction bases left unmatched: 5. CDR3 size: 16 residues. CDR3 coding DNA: TGTGCCAGCAGTGAAGTAGGACTAGCGTTTTACAATGAGCAGTTCTTC. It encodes CASSEVGLAFYNEQFF.

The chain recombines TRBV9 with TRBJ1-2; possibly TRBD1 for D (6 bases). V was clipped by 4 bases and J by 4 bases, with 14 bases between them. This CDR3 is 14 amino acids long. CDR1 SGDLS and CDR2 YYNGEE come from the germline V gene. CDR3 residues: CASSPRGAAYGYTF. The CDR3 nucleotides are TGTGCCAGCAGCCCGCGGGGGGCCGCCTATGGCTACACCTTC.

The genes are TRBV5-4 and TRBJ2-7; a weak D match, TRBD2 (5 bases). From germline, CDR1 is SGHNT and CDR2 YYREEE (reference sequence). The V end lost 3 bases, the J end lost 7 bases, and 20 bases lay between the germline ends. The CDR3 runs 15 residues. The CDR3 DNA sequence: TGTGCCAGCAGCTCCCATGATCGGGGTCTGAGGGAGCAGTACTTC. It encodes CASSSHDRGLREQYF.

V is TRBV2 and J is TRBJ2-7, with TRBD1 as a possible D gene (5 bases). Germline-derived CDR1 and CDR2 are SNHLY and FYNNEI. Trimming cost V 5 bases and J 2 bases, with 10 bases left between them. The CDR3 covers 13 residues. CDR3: CASSLDRAYEQYF. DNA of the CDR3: TGTGCCAGCAGTCTAGACAGAGCCTACGAGCAGTACTTC.

For the CDR3, the DNA is TGTGCCTGGGGGCGGACGACCTACGAGCAGTACTTC. Its protein product is CAWGRTTYEQYF. The genes are TRBV30 and TRBJ2-7; no clear D. CDR1 is GTSNPN and CDR2 is SVGIG in the germline V gene (reference sequence). Deletions cut 5 bases from V and 2 bases from J, with 10 bases between. The CDR3 extends over 12 amino acids.

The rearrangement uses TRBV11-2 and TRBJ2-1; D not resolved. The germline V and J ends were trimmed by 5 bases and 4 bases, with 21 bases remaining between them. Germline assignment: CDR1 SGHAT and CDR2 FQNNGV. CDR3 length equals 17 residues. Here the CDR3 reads CASSPGPSSAGYNEQFF. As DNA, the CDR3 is TGTGCCAGCAGCCCAGGCCCCTCTTCAGCTGGGTACAATGAGCAGTTCTTC.

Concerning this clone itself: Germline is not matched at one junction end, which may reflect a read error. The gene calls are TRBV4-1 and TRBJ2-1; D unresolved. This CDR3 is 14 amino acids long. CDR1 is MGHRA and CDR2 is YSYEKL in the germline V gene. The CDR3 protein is CTSSQDGAYNEQFF. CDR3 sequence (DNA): TGCACCAGCAGCCAAGATGGAGCTTACAATGAGCAGTTCTTC.

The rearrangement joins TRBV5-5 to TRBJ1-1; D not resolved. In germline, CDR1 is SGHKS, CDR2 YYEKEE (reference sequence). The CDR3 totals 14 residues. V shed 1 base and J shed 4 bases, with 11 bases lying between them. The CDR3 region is CASSLLGWSTEAFF. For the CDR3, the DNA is TGTGCCAGCAGCTTGCTTGGATGGAGCACTGAAGCTTTCTTT.

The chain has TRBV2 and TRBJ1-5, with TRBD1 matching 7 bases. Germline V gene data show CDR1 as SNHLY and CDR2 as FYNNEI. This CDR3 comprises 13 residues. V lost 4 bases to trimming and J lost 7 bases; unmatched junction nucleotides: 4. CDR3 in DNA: TGTGCCAGCAGTGCCGACAGGGACCAGCCCCAGCATTTT. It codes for CASSADRDQPQHF.

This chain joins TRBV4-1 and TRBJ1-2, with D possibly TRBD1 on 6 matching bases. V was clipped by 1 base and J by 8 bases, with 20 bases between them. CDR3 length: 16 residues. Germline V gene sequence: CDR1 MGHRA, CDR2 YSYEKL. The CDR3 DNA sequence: TGCGCCAGCAGCCAAGCGAGGGCAAGGGGGACAAAAGGCTACACCTTC. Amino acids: CASSQARARGTKGYTF.

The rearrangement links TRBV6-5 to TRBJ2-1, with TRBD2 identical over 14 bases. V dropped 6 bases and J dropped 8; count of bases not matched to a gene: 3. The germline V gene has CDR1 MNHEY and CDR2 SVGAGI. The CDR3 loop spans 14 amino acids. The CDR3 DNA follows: TGTGCCAGCAGACCGGGACTAGCGGGAGATGAGCAGTTCTTC. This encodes CASRPGLAGDEQFF.